Listed here are 23 T cell receptor beta chains from one sample, sequenced in a study of shared clonotypes between healthy human individuals (dated by TCRdb to 2020 to 2022). Library preparation used the immunoSEQ multiplex PCR assay. What TCRdb holds here is the immuneACCESS table cut down to in-frame rearrangements. Part of the clones is not present; checked against another copy, under half of the missing clones reflect an unresolved V gene, and the others are unexplained. In this sample the table shows some 800,000 clones, about 92% of which occur a single time. Less than 25% of the sample lies in the top ten. CD8 naive samples were CD45RO-negative cells positively selected for CCR7, giving a CD45RA+CCR7+ population that excluded TemRA cells. What was sequenced was naive CD8+ T cells sorted from blood. The cell subset or site tag for this specimen amounts to: CD45RA+CCR7+. These receptors were obtained from a man aged 25-45 years in good health.

This sequence joins TRBV18 and TRBJ1-5, with D unclear. Deletions cut 1 base from V and 0 bases from J, with 4 bases between. Germline lookup yields CDR1 KGHSH and CDR2 LQKENI. The CDR3 runs 14 residues. Here the CDR3 reads CASSPRASNQPQHF. As DNA, the CDR3 is TGTGCCAGCTCACCACGGGCTAGCAATCAGCCCCAGCATTTT.

CDR3 region: CASSLWWSLYGYTF. The CDR3 DNA reads as TGTGCCAGCAGCTTATGGTGGAGTCTCTATGGCTACACCTTC. This rearrangement joins TRBV13 to TRBJ1-2, with D uncertain. The germline V gene has CDR1 PRHDT and CDR2 FYEKMQ (reference sequence). CDR3 length: 14 amino acids. Trimming took off 2 bases at V and 4 bases at J, with 11 bases between the two ends.

This chain links TRBV9 with TRBJ2-1, with D hard to call. Germline CDR1 SGDLS, CDR2 YYNGEE. The germline V and J ends were trimmed by 0 bases and 4 bases, with 11 bases remaining between them. The CDR3 totals 15 residues. The CDR3 loop reads CASSVGSSLYNEQFF. The CDR3 nucleotides are TGTGCCAGCAGCGTAGGTTCGAGCCTTTACAATGAGCAGTTCTTC.

This clone was observed a few times. V usage is TRBV18 and J usage is TRBJ1-5; possibly TRBD1 for D (6 bases). The V and J ends lost 4 bases and 10 bases respectively, with 17 bases between them. The CDR3 spans 14 residues. Germline-derived CDR1 and CDR2 are KGHSH and LQKENI. CDR3 sequence (DNA): TGTGCCAGCTCACTGGGGGGACATGAGGTCCCCCAGCATTTT. Residues: CASSLGGHEVPQHF.

The J gene is TRBJ2-7, the V gene TRBV6-1; 9 positions agree with TRBD1. Germline V CDR1 and CDR2: MNHNS, SASEGT. This CDR3 spans 14 amino acids. The trim removed 7 bases at V and 2 bases at J, leaving 6 bases unmatched. CDR3 protein: CASNAGTGTYEQYF. The CDR3 bases are TGTGCCAGCAATGCCGGGACAGGGACCTACGAGCAGTACTTC.

As DNA, the CDR3 is TGTGCCAGCAGGAGCGGGACTAGCGGTTTCTACGAGCAGTACTTC. It yields the protein CASRSGTSGFYEQYF. The V and J genes are TRBV27 and TRBJ2-7, with 11 bases identical to TRBD2. The length of the CDR3 is 15 residues. V shed 6 bases and J 3 bases; nucleotides not matched to a gene: 7. The germline CDR1 and CDR2 sequences are MNHEY and SMNVEV (reference sequence).

The genes are TRBV27 and TRBJ1-1; TRBD1 aligns across 10 bases. The CDR3 is 15 residues long. With V trimmed by 6 bases and J by 7 bases, 11 bases remained unmatched. In germline, CDR1 is MNHEY, CDR2 SMNVEV (reference sequence). The CDR3 is CASRRPDRGPDEAFF. In DNA form, the CDR3 reads TGTGCCAGCAGGAGACCCGACAGGGGGCCGGATGAAGCTTTCTTT.

This rearrangement joins TRBV25-1 to TRBJ2-1; D is ambiguous. Germline assignment: CDR1 MGHDK and CDR2 SYGVNS. V was clipped by 4 bases and J by 5 bases, with 3 bases between them. The CDR3 runs to 11 residues. CDR3 coding DNA: TGTGCCAGCAGTGTCAACAATGAGCAGTTCTTC. As protein: CASSVNNEQFF.

The chain uses TRBV28 and TRBJ2-5; 7 positions match TRBD2. The CDR3 totals 13 residues. With V trimmed by 9 bases and J by 4 bases, 8 bases remained unmatched. Germline V gene sequence: CDR1 MDHEN, CDR2 SYDVKM. The CDR3 DNA reads as TGTGCCAGTTGGGGAGGGCGCGGAGAGACCCAGTACTTC. Its translation is CASWGGRGETQYF.

The V and J genes are TRBV7-9 and TRBJ2-1; 7 bases fit TRBD1. This CDR3 is 16 amino acids long. V was pared by 4 bases and J by 5 bases, with 11 bases of the junction left unmatched. Looked up from germline, CDR1 is SEHNR and CDR2 is FQNEAQ (reference sequence). The CDR3 spells CASSSRTGRSHNEQFF. CDR3 coding DNA: TGTGCCAGCAGCTCTCGGACAGGACGGTCCCACAATGAGCAGTTCTTC.

The V and J genes are TRBV19 and TRBJ2-1; D unresolved. The CDR3 has 13 amino acids. Germline CDR1 LNHDA, CDR2 SQIVND (reference sequence). Trimming stripped 6 bases from V and 4 bases from J, with 10 bases between. CDR3 bases: TGTGCCAGTAGGGGTCTCGAATACAATGAGCAGTTCTTC. Its translation: CASRGLEYNEQFF.

V is TRBV27 and J is TRBJ2-2; D might be TRBD2 (6 bases). CDR1 MNHEY and CDR2 SMNVEV come from the germline V gene (reference sequence). CDR3 size: 15 residues. Trimming removed 4 bases from V and 0 bases from J, with 9 bases in between. The CDR3 region has the DNA TGTGCCAGCAGTTACGGGAGCGCGAACACCGGGGAGCTGTTTTTT. Translating it yields CASSYGSANTGELFF.

This rearrangement joins TRBV6-1 to TRBJ2-7, with D unclear. Trimming took off 3 bases at V and 0 bases at J, with 18 bases between the two ends. The CDR3 length is 17 residues. Germline loops: CDR1 MNHNS, CDR2 SASEGT. The CDR3, as DNA: TGTGCCAGCAGTGATCTAATACCGAGAGGAAGCTCCTACGAGCAGTACTTC. It translates to CASSDLIPRGSSYEQYF.

The rearrangement links TRBV7-9 to TRBJ1-2; TRBD1 matches at 7 bases. This CDR3 spans 13 amino acids. V was pared by 7 bases and J by 6 bases, with 8 bases of the junction left unmatched. The germline gives CDR1 SEHNR, CDR2 FQNEAQ (reference sequence). CDR3 DNA sequence: TGTGCCAGCACGGACGGGACAGAGAATGGCTACACCTTC. This codes for CASTDGTENGYTF. Full variable domain (rest looked up from reference TRBV7-9 and TRBJ1-2): DTGVSQNPRHKITKRGQNVTFRCDPISEHNRLYWYRQTLGQGPEFLTYFQNEAQLEKSRLLSDRFSAERPKGSFSTLEIQRTEQGDSAMYLCASTDGTENGYTFGSGTRLTVV.

The rearrangement joins TRBV10-3 to TRBJ2-7; D is uncertain. The ends were cut back, 2 bases at V and 5 bases at J, with 16 bases in the middle. Per germline, CDR1 ENHRY and CDR2 SYGVKD. The CDR3 length is 15 residues. In DNA, the CDR3 is TGTGCCATCAGTGAGGGAGCTACCTCTAAAGACGAGCAGTACTTC. Translating it yields CAISEGATSKDEQYF.

V usage is TRBV10-2 and J usage is TRBJ2-7; no clear D. Germline CDR1 is WSHSY and CDR2 is SAAADI. Between the trimmed V and J ends, which lost 3 bases and 0 bases, there was a span of 12 bases. The CDR3 has 15 amino acids. Written as DNA, the CDR3 is TGCGCCAGCAGTGAAAGCCCAGGCCTCTCCTACGAGCAGTACTTC. Protein product: CASSESPGLSYEQYF.

The chain joins TRBV6-5 to TRBJ2-3; D ambiguous. This CDR3 contains 13 residues. Germline CDR1 is MNHEY and CDR2 is SVGAGI. Trimming pared 1 base from V and 0 bases from J, leaving 2 bases between. The CDR3 here is CASSYYSTDTQYF. Here the CDR3 DNA reads TGTGCCAGCAGTTACTACAGCACAGATACGCAGTATTTT.

A note on this clone: Other DNA sequences of this sample code for an identical CDR3. The rearrangement uses TRBV19 and TRBJ1-5, with D unclear. This CDR3 spans 15 amino acids. Germline CDR1 is LNHDA and CDR2 is SQIVND (reference sequence). Trimming removed 1 base from V and 0 bases from J, with 7 bases in between. In DNA, the CDR3 is TGTGCCAGTAGTATAGCAGAGTATAGCAATCAGCCCCAGCATTTT. It yields the protein CASSIAEYSNQPQHF.

The chain has TRBV7-9 and TRBJ2-1; tentative D call: TRBD2 (5 bases). The CDR3 consists of 15 residues. CDR1 and CDR2 from the germline V gene are SEHNR and FQNEAQ (reference sequence). The ends were cut back, 5 bases at V and 5 bases at J, with 16 bases in the middle. CDR3 loop: CASSLQRIGHNEQFF. The CDR3 nucleotides are TGTGCCAGCAGCCTCCAGCGGATAGGCCACAATGAGCAGTTCTTC.

The genes are TRBV29-1 and TRBJ1-5, with no clear D. This CDR3 comprises 10 residues. Trimming removed 3 bases at V and 6 bases at J, with 3 bases between. Germline-derived CDR1 and CDR2 are SQVTM and ANQGSEA. CDR3 amino acids: CSVEGQPQHF. DNA of the CDR3: TGCAGCGTTGAGGGTCAGCCCCAGCATTTT.

The chain links TRBV2 to TRBJ2-7; perhaps TRBD1 as D (6 bases). This CDR3 is 17 amino acids long. The germline V gene encodes CDR1 SNHLY and CDR2 FYNNEI. Trimming left V 10 bases short and J 3 bases short, with 28 bases between. As DNA, the CDR3 is TGTGCCAATCTTCGTGCGAACCGGGACAATGGGTACTACGAGCAGTACTTC. Residues: CANLRANRDNGYYEQYF.

V usage is TRBV19 and J usage is TRBJ2-7; D gene ambiguous. Trimming shortened V by 5 bases and J by 5 bases, and 16 bases separated the two germline ends. CDR3 length equals 14 residues. CDR1 LNHDA and CDR2 SQIVND come from the germline V gene (reference sequence). The CDR3 region has the DNA TGTGCCAGTAGTCCAGGCCTGATAAGCCACGAGCAGTACTTC. This translates into CASSPGLISHEQYF.

The rearrangement joins TRBV6-1 to TRBJ1-5; D is perhaps TRBD1 (6 bases). Trimming removed 7 bases from V and 6 bases from J, with 19 bases in between. Germline-derived CDR1 and CDR2 are MNHNS and SASEGT. The length of the CDR3 is 15 residues. CDR3 loop: CASNPGLWGRQPQHF. The CDR3 nucleotides are TGTGCCAGCAACCCGGGGCTCTGGGGGCGTCAGCCCCAGCATTTT.